The 9 T cell receptor beta chains in this list originate from one sample, sequenced in a study of cytomegalovirus exposure and HLA in healthy donors. The PCR was carried out with 60 Vbeta primers and 13 Jbeta primers. This table comes from immunoSEQ multiplex PCR, and its TCRdb copy is limited to in-frame clones, with some not included. In the table there are about 52,000 clones, around 70% of which are singletons. Sequencing was done on a sample of PBMCs. The receptors were sampled from a man between 18 and 35 years old in good health and CMV-seronegative.

The V gene is TRBV11-2, the J gene TRBJ1-2, with 11 bases matching TRBD1. Germline CDR1 SGHAT, CDR2 FQNNGV. J lost 7 bases, V lost 5 bases, and 15 bases had no gene match. This CDR3 comprises 17 residues. As DNA, the CDR3 is TGTGCCAGCAGCCAGCCGGGACAGGGGGAGGTAAGTGTTGGCTACACCTTC. It is translated as CASSQPGQGEVSVGYTF.

The chain carries TRBV6-1 and TRBJ2-1; the match to TRBD2 covers 12 bases. The CDR3 totals 13 residues. Germline V gene data show CDR1 as MNHNS and CDR2 as SASEGT. Trimming at V came to 9 bases and at J to 9 bases, leaving 6 bases not matched to a gene. Here the CDR3 DNA reads TGTGCCAGTCTAGCGGGAGGGTTTTTTGAGCAGTTCTTC. Translating it yields CASLAGGFFEQFF.

This sequence joins TRBV28 and TRBJ1-1, with D perhaps TRBD1 (6 bases). V was clipped by 6 bases and J by 2 bases, with 10 bases between them. The CDR3 is 13 residues long. Per the germline V gene, CDR1 is MDHEN and CDR2 is SYDVKM. CDR3 residues: CASSVQGNTEAFF. As DNA, the CDR3 is TGTGCCAGCAGCGTACAGGGTAACACTGAAGCTTTCTTT.

Here the CDR3 DNA reads TGTGCCAGCAGTGCTTTTTTCTGGCGGGAGAATTTTTGGGAGACCCAGTACTTC. Translated: CASSAFFWRENFWETQYF. V gene TRBV25-1 combines with J gene TRBJ2-5, with 7 nucleotides matching TRBD2. The CDR3 loop spans 18 amino acids. Germline loops: CDR1 MGHDK, CDR2 SYGVNS. With 4 bases clipped from V and 5 bases from J, the junction kept 19 bases outside the gene matches.

This clone occurred a few times. The gene calls are TRBV6-6 and TRBJ1-6; tentative D call: TRBD1 (6 bases). With 6 bases removed from V and 8 bases from J, the gap between germline ends came to 14 bases. Germline-derived CDR1 and CDR2 are MNHNY and SVGAGI (reference sequence). This CDR3 is built from 14 residues. Here the CDR3 reads CASSLQGTDSPLHF. In nucleotides, the CDR3 is TGTGCCAGCAGCCTACAGGGAACGGATTCACCCCTCCACTTT.

V is TRBV2 and J is TRBJ1-6, with 8 bases fitting TRBD1. Germline lookup yields CDR1 SNHLY and CDR2 FYNNEI. CDR3 length equals 16 residues. V lost 3 bases to trimming and J lost 0 bases; unmatched junction nucleotides: 1. This chain's CDR3 is CASSDDRGSYNSPLHF. The CDR3 DNA is TGTGCCAGCAGTGATGACAGGGGCTCCTATAATTCACCCCTCCACTTT.

The chain carries TRBV29-1 and TRBJ1-1, with TRBD1 matching 7 bases. Trimming at V came to 5 bases and at J to 0 bases, leaving 3 bases not matched to a gene. CDR3 size: 13 residues. Germline V gene data show CDR1 as SQVTM and CDR2 as ANQGSEA. CDR3 DNA: TGCAGCGTTAACAGGGGAATGAACACTGAAGCTTTCTTT. Translated: CSVNRGMNTEAFF.

This chain connects TRBV6-5 to TRBJ2-1, with TRBD2 identical over 12 bases. The CDR3 loop spans 16 amino acids. V was clipped by 0 bases and J by 4 bases; unmatched bases: 1. The germline V gene encodes CDR1 MNHEY and CDR2 SVGAGI. As DNA, the CDR3 is TGTGCCAGCAGTTACTCTACTAGCGGGAGGTACAATGAGCAGTTCTTC. Amino acid sequence: CASSYSTSGRYNEQFF.

This clone was observed a single time. V usage is TRBV6-1 and J usage is TRBJ2-7; D might be TRBD2 (5 bases). V gave up 8 bases and J gave up 0 bases, with 14 bases separating them. CDR3 length equals 14 residues. Germline V gene lookup returns CDR1 MNHNS and CDR2 SASEGT. The CDR3 DNA reads as TGTGCCAGCTTGAAGGACTGGAACTCCTACGAGCAGTACTTC. Its protein is CASLKDWNSYEQYF.